This T cell receptor beta chain was recovered during a study of blood T cell repertoires in COVID-19. Across the study: The United States, Italy and Spain supplied acute and convalescent COVID-19 samples. From T cells, B-cell-depleted T cells, or PBMCs came the material, which was cDNA or gDNA.

Original handling: The authors estimated nucleated cell counts from reference gene primer amplification. Some clones are missing from TCRdb's copy, which holds only in-frame ones; the method was immunoSEQ multiplex PCR. V, J and clone size reflect that table, while D and trimming were determined from the DNA. The data show 100,000 to 120,000 clones, about 70% seen once. The sequencing sample was made of peripheral blood. This clonotype was sampled from a woman in her sixties or seventies with acute or convalescent COVID-19.

CDR3 residues: CATSDPRRGENQPQHF. The DNA for the CDR3 is TGTGCCACCAGTGACCCGCGCAGGGGGGAAAATCAGCCCCAGCATTTT. This sequence joins TRBV24-1 and TRBJ1-5; 7 nucleotides align to TRBD1. CDR1 and CDR2 (germline): KGHDR, SFDVKD. Trimming took 4 bases from V and 4 from J; bases not matched to a gene: 9. The CDR3 runs 16 residues.